The 15 T cell receptor beta chains listed next were all sequenced from one sample in a study of cytomegalovirus exposure and HLA in healthy donors. The table came from immunoSEQ multiplex PCR; TCRdb's copy has only in-frame clones and leaves some out. Found here are around 170,000 clones, 70% to 90% of them singletons; the top ten hold 2.5% to 3.5%. Sequences were obtained from PBMCs. Source of these receptors: a man between 18 and 29 years old in good health and CMV-seronegative.

The chain joins TRBV28 to TRBJ2-5; 11 nucleotides agree with TRBD2. The CDR3 is made up of 16 amino acids. J lost 4 bases, V lost 1 base, and 5 bases had no gene match. CDR1 and CDR2 (germline): MDHEN, SYDVKM. The CDR3 nucleotides are TGTGCCAGCAGTTTATTGACTAGCGGGACAAGAGAGACCCAGTACTTC. Its protein is CASSLLTSGTRETQYF.

The chain employs TRBV6-5 and TRBJ1-6; D possibly corresponds to TRBD1 (6 bases). Germline-derived CDR1 and CDR2 are MNHEY and SVGAGI. The length of the CDR3 is 14 residues. V lost 7 bases to trimming and J lost 10 bases, with 17 bases between them. The CDR3: CASTRTVAESPLHF. The CDR3 DNA reads as TGTGCCAGCACCCGGACAGTCGCGGAATCACCCCTCCACTTT.

This chain links TRBV19 with TRBJ1-2, with D perhaps matching TRBD1 (5 bases). Trimming removed 2 bases from V and 5 bases from J, with 18 bases in between. There are 16 residues in the CDR3. Germline V lookup: CDR1 LNHDA, CDR2 SQIVND (reference sequence). The CDR3 here is CASSIWGQADVYGYTF. CDR3 coding DNA: TGTGCCAGTAGTATATGGGGCCAGGCGGACGTTTATGGCTACACCTTC.

This chain connects TRBV6-6 to TRBJ2-4, with 10 bases that match TRBD1. From germline, CDR1 is MNHNY and CDR2 SVGAGI (reference sequence). The CDR3 is made up of 14 amino acids. After removal of 2 bases from V and 8 bases from J, the junction contained 3 bases not matched to a gene. As DNA, the CDR3 is TGTGCCAGCAGTTACGGGACAGGGGATCACATTCAGTACTTC. Its protein product is CASSYGTGDHIQYF.

The chain has TRBV11-2 and TRBJ2-7; D not resolved. Germline V gene lookup returns CDR1 SGHAT and CDR2 FQNNGV. Trimming shortened V by 3 bases and J by 5 bases, and 8 bases separated the two germline ends. This CDR3 is 12 amino acids long. CDR3: CASSFLSDEQYF. The DNA of the CDR3 is TGTGCCAGCAGCTTCCTCAGCGACGAGCAGTACTTC.

The V and J genes are TRBV2 and TRBJ2-2, with a tentative D call TRBD2 (6 bases). The germline V gene encodes CDR1 SNHLY and CDR2 FYNNEI. V lost 6 bases, J lost 0 bases, and 8 bases lay in between. The CDR3 contains 14 residues. The CDR3 DNA follows: TGTGCCAGCAGAGGGACTTCGAACACCGGGGAGCTGTTTTTT. Protein product: CASRGTSNTGELFF.

V is TRBV4-3 and J is TRBJ2-7; a weak D match, TRBD2 (6 bases). Germline lookup yields CDR1 LGHNA and CDR2 YSLEER. The CDR3 loop spans 14 amino acids. V lost 0 bases, J lost 7 bases, and 13 bases lay in between. CDR3 in amino acids: CASSQDYGGKEQYF. CDR3 DNA: TGCGCCAGCAGCCAAGATTACGGCGGGAAGGAGCAGTACTTC.

V and J are TRBV6-1 and TRBJ2-7; a weak D match, TRBD1 (6 bases). Germline values: CDR1 MNHNS, CDR2 SASEGT. V lost 5 bases and J 2 bases, leaving 7 bases between the germline ends. The CDR3 length is 12 residues. In nucleotides, the CDR3 is TGTGCCAGCAGTACAGGGACCTACGAGCAGTACGTC. Protein: CASSTGTYEQYV.

V and J are TRBV5-1 and TRBJ2-5, with a tentative D call TRBD2 (6 bases). Trimming stripped 4 bases from V and 3 bases from J, with 16 bases between. Germline CDR1 reads SGHRS; CDR2 reads YFSETQ. This CDR3 spans 15 amino acids. CDR3 sequence: CASSPELGGEETQYF. The DNA for the CDR3 is TGCGCCAGCAGCCCCGAGCTGGGGGGAGAAGAGACCCAGTACTTC.

This sequence joins TRBV15 and TRBJ1-5, with unresolved D. Germline CDR1 and CDR2: LNHNV and YYDKDF (reference sequence). V was trimmed by 0 bases and J by 2 bases, leaving 14 bases between them. The CDR3 spans 17 residues. This chain's CDR3 is CATSRDREGGGNQPQHF. The CDR3 coding sequence is TGTGCCACCAGCAGAGATCGGGAGGGCGGGGGCAATCAGCCCCAGCATTTT. Supplemented by reference TRBV15 and TRBJ1-5, the full variable domain reads DAMVIQNPRYQVTQFGKPVTLSCSQTLNHNVMYWYQQKSSQAPKLLFHYYDKDFNNEADTPDNFQSRRPNTSFCFLDIRSPGLGDTAMYLCATSRDREGGGNQPQHFGDGTRLSIL.

The chain joins TRBV7-8 to TRBJ1-1, with TRBD1 matching 12 bases. Per germline, CDR1 SGHVS and CDR2 FQNEAQ. After removal of 5 bases from V and 6 bases from J, the junction contained 7 bases not matched to a gene. The CDR3 is 15 residues long. The CDR3 here is CASSHKGQGASEAFF. CDR3 bases: TGTGCCAGCAGCCACAAGGGACAGGGGGCATCTGAAGCTTTCTTT.

This chain uses TRBV5-4 with TRBJ2-1, with 8 bases lining up with TRBD1. Per the germline V gene, CDR1 is SGHNT and CDR2 is YYREEE (reference sequence). Trimming took 4 bases from V and 0 from J; bases not matched to a gene: 9. This CDR3 spans 17 amino acids. CDR3 loop: CASSPRGQGPSYNEQFF. The DNA of the CDR3 is TGTGCCAGCAGCCCCAGAGGACAGGGACCCTCCTACAATGAGCAGTTCTTC.

The table lists this clone with a few counts. CDR3 sequence: CAISPSGRNYEQYV. CDR3 sequence (DNA): TGTGCCATCAGTCCTTCGGGGAGGAACTACGAGCAGTACGTC. This chain links TRBV10-3 with TRBJ2-7, with D possibly matching TRBD2 (6 bases). From germline, CDR1 is ENHRY and CDR2 SYGVKD. The V end was cut by 5 bases, the J end by 3 bases, with 14 bases between. The CDR3 spans 14 residues.

This clone was counted only a few times. V and J are TRBV11-2 and TRBJ1-5; the D gene is possibly TRBD1 (5 bases). The CDR3 has 14 amino acids. Trimming shortened V by 3 bases and J by 3 bases, and 9 bases separated the two germline ends. Looked up from germline, CDR1 is SGHAT and CDR2 is FQNNGV. CDR3 nucleotide sequence: TGTGCCAGCAGCTTCCGGGGGGACAATCAGCCCCAGCATTTT. It codes for CASSFRGDNQPQHF.

The chain combines TRBV7-2 with TRBJ2-3, with 12 nucleotides matching TRBD1. Trimming cost V 4 bases and J 6 bases; bases outside gene matches: 8. CDR1 is SGHTA and CDR2 is FQGNSA in the germline V gene. The length of the CDR3 is 16 residues. The CDR3 coding sequence is TGTGCCAGCAGCTCTGGGGGGACAGGGGGCGTGGATACGCAGTATTTT. Translated: CASSSGGTGGVDTQYF.